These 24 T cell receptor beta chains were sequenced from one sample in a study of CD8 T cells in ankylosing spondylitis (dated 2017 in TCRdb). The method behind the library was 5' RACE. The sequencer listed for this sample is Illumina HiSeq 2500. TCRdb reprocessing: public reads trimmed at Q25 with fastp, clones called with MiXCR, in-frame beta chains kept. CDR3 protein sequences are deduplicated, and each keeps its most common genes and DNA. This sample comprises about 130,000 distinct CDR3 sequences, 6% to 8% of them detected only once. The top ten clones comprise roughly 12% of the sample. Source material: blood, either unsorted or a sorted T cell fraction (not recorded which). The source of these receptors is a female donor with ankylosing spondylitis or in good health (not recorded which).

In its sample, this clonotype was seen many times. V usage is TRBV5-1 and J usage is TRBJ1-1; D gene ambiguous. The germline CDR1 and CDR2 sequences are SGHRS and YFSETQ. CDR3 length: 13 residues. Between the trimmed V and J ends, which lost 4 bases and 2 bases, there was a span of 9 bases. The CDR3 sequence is CASSPGTNTEAFF. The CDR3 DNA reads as TGCGCCAGCAGCCCCGGAACTAACACTGAAGCTTTCTTT.

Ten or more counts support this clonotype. CDR3 nucleotide sequence: TGCAGTGCTAGGGTGGACAGGGTCTATGGCTACACCTTC. It translates to CSARVDRVYGYTF. The V and J genes are TRBV20-1 and TRBJ1-2, with 8 bases that match TRBD1. Germline V gives CDR1 DFQATT, CDR2 SNEGSKA (reference sequence). V was pared by 3 bases and J by 4 bases, with 4 bases of the junction left unmatched. The CDR3 has 13 amino acids.

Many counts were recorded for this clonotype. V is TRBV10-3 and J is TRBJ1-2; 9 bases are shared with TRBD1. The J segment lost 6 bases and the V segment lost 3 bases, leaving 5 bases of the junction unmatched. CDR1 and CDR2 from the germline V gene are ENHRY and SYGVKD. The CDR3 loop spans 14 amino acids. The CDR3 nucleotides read TGTGCCATCAGTGACTCACAGGGGGCCGATGGCTACACCTTC. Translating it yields CAISDSQGADGYTF.

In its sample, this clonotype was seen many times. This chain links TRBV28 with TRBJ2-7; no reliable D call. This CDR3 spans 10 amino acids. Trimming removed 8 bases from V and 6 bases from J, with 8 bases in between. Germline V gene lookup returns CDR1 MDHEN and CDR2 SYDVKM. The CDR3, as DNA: TGTGCCAGCCCCCCGCCCGAGCAGTACTTC. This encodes CASPPPEQYF. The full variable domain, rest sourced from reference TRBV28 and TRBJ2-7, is DVKVTQSSRYLVKRTGEKVFLECVQDMDHENMFWYRQDPGLGLRLIYFSYDVKMKEKGDIPEGYSVSREKKERFSLILESASTNQTSMYLCASPPPEQYFGPGTRLTVT.

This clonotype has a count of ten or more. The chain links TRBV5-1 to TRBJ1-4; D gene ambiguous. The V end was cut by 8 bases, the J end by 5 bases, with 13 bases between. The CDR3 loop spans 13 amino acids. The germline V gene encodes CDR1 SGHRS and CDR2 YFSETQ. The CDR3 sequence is CASSAGDNEKLFF. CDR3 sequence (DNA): TGCGCCAGTAGCGCGGGAGACAATGAAAAACTGTTTTTT.

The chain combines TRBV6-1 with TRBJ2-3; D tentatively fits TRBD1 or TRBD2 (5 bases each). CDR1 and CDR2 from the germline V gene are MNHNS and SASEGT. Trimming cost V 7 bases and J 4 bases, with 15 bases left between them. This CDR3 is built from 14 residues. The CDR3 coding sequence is TGTGCCAGCACCCTAGCCCAGGGTGCAGATACGCAGTATTTT. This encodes CASTLAQGADTQYF.

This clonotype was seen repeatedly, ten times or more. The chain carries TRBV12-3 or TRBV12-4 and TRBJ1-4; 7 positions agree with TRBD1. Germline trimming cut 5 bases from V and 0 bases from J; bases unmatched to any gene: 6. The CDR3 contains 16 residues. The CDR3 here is CASSAGTVTTNEKLFF. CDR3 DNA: TGTGCCAGCAGTGCCGGGACAGTTACAACTAATGAAAAACTGTTTTTT.

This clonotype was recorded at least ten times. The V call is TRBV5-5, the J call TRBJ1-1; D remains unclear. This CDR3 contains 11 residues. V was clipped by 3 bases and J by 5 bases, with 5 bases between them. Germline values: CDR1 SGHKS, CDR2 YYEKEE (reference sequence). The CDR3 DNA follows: TGTGCCAGCAGCTCGGAAACTGAAGCTTTCTTT. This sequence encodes CASSSETEAFF. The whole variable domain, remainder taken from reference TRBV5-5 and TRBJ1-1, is DAGVTQSPTHLIKTRGQQVTLRCSPISGHKSVSWYQQVLGQGPQFIFQYYEKEERGRGNFPDRFSARQFPNYSSELNVNALLLGDSALYLCASSSETEAFFGQGTRLTVV.

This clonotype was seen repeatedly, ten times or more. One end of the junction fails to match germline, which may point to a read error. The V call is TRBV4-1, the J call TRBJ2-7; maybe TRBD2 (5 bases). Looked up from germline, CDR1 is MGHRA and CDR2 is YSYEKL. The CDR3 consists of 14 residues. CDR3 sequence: CASSQDGRVYERYF. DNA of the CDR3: TGCGCCAGCAGCCAAGATGGGCGGGTATACGAGCGGTACTTC.

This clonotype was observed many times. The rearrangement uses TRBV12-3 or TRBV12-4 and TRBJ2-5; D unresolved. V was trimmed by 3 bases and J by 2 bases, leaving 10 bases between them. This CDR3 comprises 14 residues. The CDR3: CASSLVGSQETQYF. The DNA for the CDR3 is TGTGCCAGCAGTTTGGTTGGGTCTCAAGAGACCCAGTACTTC.

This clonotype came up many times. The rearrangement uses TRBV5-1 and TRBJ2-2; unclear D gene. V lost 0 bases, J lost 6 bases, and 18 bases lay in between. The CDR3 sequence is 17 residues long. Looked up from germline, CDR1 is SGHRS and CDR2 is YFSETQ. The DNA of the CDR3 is TGCGCCAGCAGCTTGGGTTTCGGGCGCACTCTTGCCGGGGAGCTGTTTTTT. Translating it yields CASSLGFGRTLAGELFF.

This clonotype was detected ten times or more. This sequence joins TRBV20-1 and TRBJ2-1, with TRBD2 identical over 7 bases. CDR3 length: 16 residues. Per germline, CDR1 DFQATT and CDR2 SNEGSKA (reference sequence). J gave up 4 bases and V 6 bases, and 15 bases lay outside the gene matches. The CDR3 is CSASYLGGGSYNEQFF. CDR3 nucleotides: TGCAGTGCGAGTTACCTTGGGGGGGGGTCGTACAATGAGCAGTTCTTC.

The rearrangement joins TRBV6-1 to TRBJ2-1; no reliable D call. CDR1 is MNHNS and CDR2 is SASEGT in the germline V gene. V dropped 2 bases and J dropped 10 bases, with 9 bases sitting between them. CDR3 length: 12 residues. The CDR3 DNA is TGTGCCAGCAGTGAACTGTCGCAGGAGCAGTTCTTC. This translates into CASSELSQEQFF.

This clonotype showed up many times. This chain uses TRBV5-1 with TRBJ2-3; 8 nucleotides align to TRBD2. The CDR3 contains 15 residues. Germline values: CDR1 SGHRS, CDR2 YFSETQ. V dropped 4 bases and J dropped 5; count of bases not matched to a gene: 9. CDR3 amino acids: CASSPGGGRVDTQYF. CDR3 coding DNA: TGCGCCAGCAGCCCGGGAGGGGGTCGAGTAGATACGCAGTATTTT.

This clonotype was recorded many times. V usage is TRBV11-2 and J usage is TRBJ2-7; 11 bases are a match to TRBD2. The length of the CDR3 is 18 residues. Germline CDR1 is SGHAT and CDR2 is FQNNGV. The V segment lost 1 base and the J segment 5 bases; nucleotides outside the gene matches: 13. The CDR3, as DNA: TGTGCCAGCAGCTTAGTGGGGCTAGCGGGGGGCGATTTTGACGAGCAGTACTTC. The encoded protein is CASSLVGLAGGDFDEQYF.

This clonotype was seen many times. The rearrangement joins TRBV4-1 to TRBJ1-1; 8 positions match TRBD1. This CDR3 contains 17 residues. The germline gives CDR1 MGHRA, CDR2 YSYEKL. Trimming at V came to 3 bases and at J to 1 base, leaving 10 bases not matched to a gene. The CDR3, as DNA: TGCGCCAGCAGCCAGAAGGAGACAGGGGTGAGGAACACTGAAGCTTTCTTT. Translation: CASSQKETGVRNTEAFF.

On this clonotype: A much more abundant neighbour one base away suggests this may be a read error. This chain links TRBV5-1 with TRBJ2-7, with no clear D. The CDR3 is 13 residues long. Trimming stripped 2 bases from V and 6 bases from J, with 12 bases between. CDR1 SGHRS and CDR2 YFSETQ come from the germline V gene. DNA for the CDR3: TGCGCCAGCAGCTTCTACGAGCTATCCGAGCAGTACTTC. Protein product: CASSFYELSEQYF. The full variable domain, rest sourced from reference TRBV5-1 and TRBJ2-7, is KAGVTQTPRYLIKTRGQQVTLSCSPISGHRSVSWYQQTPGQGLQFLFEYFSETQRNKGNFPGRFSGRQFSNSRSEMNVSTLELGDSALYLCASSFYELSEQYFGPGTRLTVT.

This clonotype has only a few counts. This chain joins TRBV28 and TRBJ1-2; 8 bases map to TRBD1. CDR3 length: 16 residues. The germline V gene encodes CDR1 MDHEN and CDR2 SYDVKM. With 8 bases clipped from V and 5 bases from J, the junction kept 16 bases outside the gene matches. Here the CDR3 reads CASGTGGRGRRYGYTF. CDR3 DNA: TGTGCCAGCGGAACGGGTGGCAGGGGGCGTCGGTATGGCTACACCTTC.

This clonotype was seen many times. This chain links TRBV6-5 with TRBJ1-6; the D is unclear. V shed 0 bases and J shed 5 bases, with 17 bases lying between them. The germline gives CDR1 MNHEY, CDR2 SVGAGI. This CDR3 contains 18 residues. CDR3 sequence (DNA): TGTGCCAGCAGTTACTCGAGTGTGGGCCAGATGAATAATTCACCCCTCCACTTT. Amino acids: CASSYSSVGQMNNSPLHF.

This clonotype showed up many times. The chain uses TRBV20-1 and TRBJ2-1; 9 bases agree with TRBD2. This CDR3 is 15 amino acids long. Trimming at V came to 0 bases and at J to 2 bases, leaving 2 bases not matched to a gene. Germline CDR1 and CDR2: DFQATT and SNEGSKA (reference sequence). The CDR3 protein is CSAREVAGAYNEQFF. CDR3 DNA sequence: TGCAGTGCTAGAGAAGTAGCGGGGGCCTACAATGAGCAGTTCTTC.

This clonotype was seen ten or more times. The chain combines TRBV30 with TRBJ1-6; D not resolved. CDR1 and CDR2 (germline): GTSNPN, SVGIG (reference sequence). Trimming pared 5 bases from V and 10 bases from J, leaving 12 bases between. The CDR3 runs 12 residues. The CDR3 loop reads CAWSPVGSPLHF. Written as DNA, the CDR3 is TGTGCCTGGTCACCTGTGGGATCACCCCTCCACTTT.

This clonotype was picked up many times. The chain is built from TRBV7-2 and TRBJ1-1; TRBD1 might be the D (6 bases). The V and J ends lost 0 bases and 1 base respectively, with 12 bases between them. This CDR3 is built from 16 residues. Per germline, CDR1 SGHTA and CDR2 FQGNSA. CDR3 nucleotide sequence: TGTGCCAGCAGCTTAGCTTGGGGACACCAGAACACTGAAGCTTTCTTT. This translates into CASSLAWGHQNTEAFF.

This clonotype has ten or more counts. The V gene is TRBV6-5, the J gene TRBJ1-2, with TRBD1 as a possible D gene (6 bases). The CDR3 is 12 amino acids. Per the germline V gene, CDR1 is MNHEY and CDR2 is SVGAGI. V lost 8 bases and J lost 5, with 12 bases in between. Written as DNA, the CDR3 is TGTGCCAGCTCCCCAAGGGGGTATGGCTACACCTTC. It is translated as CASSPRGYGYTF.

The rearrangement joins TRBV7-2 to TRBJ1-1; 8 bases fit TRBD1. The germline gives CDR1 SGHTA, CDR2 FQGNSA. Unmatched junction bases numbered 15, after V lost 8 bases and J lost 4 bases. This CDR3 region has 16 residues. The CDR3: CASSLRGQGGSTEAFF. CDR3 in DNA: TGTGCCAGCTCCCTCAGGGGGCAGGGAGGGAGCACTGAAGCTTTCTTT. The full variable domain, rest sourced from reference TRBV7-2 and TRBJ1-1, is GAGVSQSPSNKVTEKGKDVELRCDPISGHTALYWYRQSLGQGLEFLIYFQGNSAPDKSGLPSDRFSAERTGGSVSTLTIQRTQQEDSAVYLCASSLRGQGGSTEAFFGQGTRLTVV.